Presented here are 22 T cell receptor beta chains from one specimen sequenced in a study of shared clonotypes between healthy human individuals. Repertoires were generated with immunoSEQ multiplex PCR, while TCRdb's copy carries only in-frame clones and drops some. The sample includes around 2.3 million clones, approximately 96% of them seen just once. The material sequenced was naive CD4+ T cells sorted from blood. Subset: CD45RA+ positively selected. Receptor source: a man between 18 and 35 years old in good health.

V usage is TRBV9 and J usage is TRBJ2-7, with unresolved D. The germline V gene encodes CDR1 SGDLS and CDR2 YYNGEE. The CDR3 contains 15 residues. The germline V and J ends were trimmed by 0 bases and 1 base, with 11 bases remaining between them. CDR3 in DNA: TGTGCCAGCAGCGTAGATTGGACCGGGTCCTACGAGCAGTACTTC. It encodes CASSVDWTGSYEQYF.

The V call is TRBV2, the J call TRBJ1-5; tentatively, D is TRBD1 (6 bases). This CDR3 spans 13 amino acids. Germline-derived CDR1 and CDR2 are SNHLY and FYNNEI. V shed 7 bases and J shed 3 bases, with 10 bases lying between them. The CDR3 DNA is TGTGCCAGCAATGGGGGGCTCAATCAGCCCCAGCATTTT. Protein: CASNGGLNQPQHF.

CDR3 amino acids: CASSQGQGRHF. The CDR3 DNA follows: TGTGCCAGTAGTCAAGGACAGGGCAGGCATTTT. The chain couples TRBV19 to TRBJ1-5, with 8 bases lining up with TRBD1. With 5 bases clipped from V and 15 bases from J, the junction kept 6 bases outside the gene matches. CDR1 and CDR2 (germline): LNHDA, SQIVND (reference sequence). CDR3 length: 11 amino acids.

The V and J genes are TRBV5-1 and TRBJ1-5; D gene unclear. In germline, CDR1 is SGHRS, CDR2 YFSETQ. This CDR3 has 13 residues. Trimming shortened V by 0 bases and J by 3 bases, and 4 bases separated the two germline ends. CDR3 amino acids: CASSLGDNQPQHF. CDR3 sequence (DNA): TGCGCCAGCAGCTTGGGGGACAATCAGCCCCAGCATTTT. Full variable domain (missing parts from reference TRBV5-1 and TRBJ1-5): KAGVTQTPRYLIKTRGQQVTLSCSPISGHRSVSWYQQTPGQGLQFLFEYFSETQRNKGNFPGRFSGRQFSNSRSEMNVSTLELGDSALYLCASSLGDNQPQHFGDGTRLSIL.

The CDR3 loop is CASSQGTSGYYEQYF. CDR3 bases: TGTGCCAGCAGCCAGGGGACTAGCGGGTACTACGAGCAGTACTTC. The gene calls are TRBV14 and TRBJ2-7; TRBD2 matches 12 bases. The CDR3 length is 15 residues. V was clipped by 3 bases and J by 3 bases; unmatched bases: 3. Germline CDR1 and CDR2: SGHDN and FVKESK. Full variable domain (outside the CDR3, taken from reference TRBV14 and TRBJ2-7): EAGVTQFPSHSVIEKGQTVTLRCDPISGHDNLYWYRRVMGKEIKFLLHFVKESKQDESGMPNNRFLAERTGGTYSTLKVQPAELEDSGVYFCASSQGTSGYYEQYFGPGTRLTVT.

The gene calls are TRBV10-2 and TRBJ1-5, with D hard to call. The CDR3 has 13 amino acids. Germline values: CDR1 WSHSY, CDR2 SAAADI. With 6 bases removed from V and 6 bases from J, the gap between germline ends came to 12 bases. This CDR3 reads CASRTTDGQPQHF. CDR3 coding DNA: TGCGCCAGCAGAACGACCGACGGTCAGCCCCAGCATTTT.

This chain joins TRBV7-9 and TRBJ2-2; D remains ambiguous. The germline CDR1 and CDR2 sequences are SEHNR and FQNEAQ (reference sequence). V lost 5 bases and J lost 1, with 8 bases in between. This CDR3 region has 14 residues. This CDR3 reads CASSHDQNTGELFF. The CDR3 DNA sequence: TGTGCCAGCAGCCATGACCAGAACACCGGGGAGCTGTTTTTT.

This chain connects TRBV30 to TRBJ2-7; D is perhaps TRBD2 (6 bases). Trimming cost V 2 bases and J 2 bases, with 19 bases left between them. The CDR3 has 16 amino acids. CDR1 is GTSNPN and CDR2 is SVGIG in the germline V gene (reference sequence). CDR3: CAWSPRNSGPPYEQYF. The CDR3 DNA follows: TGTGCCTGGAGTCCGAGGAATAGCGGTCCGCCCTACGAGCAGTACTTC.

The V gene is TRBV19, the J gene TRBJ2-1; no clear D gene. The CDR3 is 14 residues long. The germline V gene has CDR1 LNHDA and CDR2 SQIVND (reference sequence). Trimming took 7 bases from V and 4 from J, leaving 14 bases between them. CDR3 region: CASNRKSAYNEQFF. The CDR3 bases are TGTGCCAGTAACAGAAAATCCGCTTACAATGAGCAGTTCTTC.

As concerns this clone: This sample includes further DNA sequences coding for the same CDR3. V is TRBV5-1 and J is TRBJ2-7, with D perhaps assigned TRBD1 or TRBD2 (5 bases each). Germline CDR1 and CDR2: SGHRS and YFSETQ. CDR3 length equals 15 residues. Trimming stripped 0 bases from V and 0 bases from J, with 10 bases between. CDR3 in amino acids: CASSLAAGSSYEQYF. The CDR3 nucleotides read TGCGCCAGCAGCTTGGCAGCAGGGAGCTCCTACGAGCAGTACTTC.

The rearrangement uses TRBV7-8 and TRBJ1-3, with 7 bases aligning to TRBD1. Per germline, CDR1 SGHVS and CDR2 FQNEAQ. CDR3 size: 15 residues. V lost 3 bases to trimming and J lost 4 bases; unmatched junction nucleotides: 6. This CDR3 is CASSFQGTVGNTIYF. The CDR3 DNA is TGTGCCAGCAGCTTTCAGGGGACAGTCGGAAACACCATATATTTT.

The chain carries TRBV28 and TRBJ2-5; D call uncertain. The germline CDR1 and CDR2 sequences are MDHEN and SYDVKM. The CDR3 extends over 13 amino acids. V was clipped by 2 bases and J by 6 bases, with 10 bases between them. CDR3 sequence reads: CASSLIWLQTQYF. The CDR3 nucleotides are TGTGCCAGCAGTTTAATCTGGCTGCAGACCCAGTACTTC.

The V and J genes are TRBV6-5 and TRBJ2-7; 7 bases fit TRBD2. V trimming: 2 bases; J trimming: 2 bases; junction bases outside the gene matches: 9. Looked up from germline, CDR1 is MNHEY and CDR2 is SVGAGI. The CDR3 extends over 16 amino acids. CDR3 nucleotide sequence: TGTGCCAGCAGTTACCGGGGAGGGGCCATTGCCTACGAGCAGTACTTC. It specifies CASSYRGGAIAYEQYF.

The chain has TRBV18 and TRBJ1-2; D is unclear. V was clipped by 6 bases and J by 7 bases, with 18 bases between them. The CDR3 spans 14 residues. Germline V CDR1 and CDR2: KGHSH, LQKENI. CDR3 DNA: TGTGCCAGCTCCCCCACCGTTGACATTGGTGGCTACACCTTC. Translating it yields CASSPTVDIGGYTF. Full variable domain (outside the CDR3, taken from reference TRBV18 and TRBJ1-2): NAGVMQNPRHLVRRRGQEARLRCSPMKGHSHVYWYRQLPEEGLKFMVYLQKENIIDESGMPKERFSAEFPKEGPSILRIQQVVRGDSAAYFCASSPTVDIGGYTFGSGTRLTVV.

Note on this clone: This same CDR3 is encoded by further DNA sequences in the sample. V usage is TRBV10-3 and J usage is TRBJ1-2; D perhaps matches TRBD1 (5 bases). Germline loops: CDR1 ENHRY, CDR2 SYGVKD. V was cut by 2 bases and J by 4 bases, with 8 bases left in between. This CDR3 comprises 13 residues. The CDR3 DNA follows: TGTGCCATCAGTGAGAGGGGCGCCTATGGCTACACCTTC. Translation: CAISERGAYGYTF.

The chain links TRBV6-5 to TRBJ2-1; 7 nucleotides align to TRBD2. Germline V CDR1 and CDR2: MNHEY, SVGAGI. V was clipped by 1 base and J by 10 bases; unmatched bases: 7. The CDR3 loop spans 14 amino acids. For the CDR3, the DNA is TGTGCCAGCAGTTACTTGCCGGGGGGAACGGAGCAGTTCTTC. This translates into CASSYLPGGTEQFF.

The chain joins TRBV19 to TRBJ1-5; D remains unclear. The CDR3 length is 17 residues. Trimming pared 6 bases from V and 5 bases from J, leaving 23 bases between. Germline V gives CDR1 LNHDA, CDR2 SQIVND (reference sequence). The CDR3 loop reads CASSSREGLTADQPQHF. The CDR3 DNA follows: TGTGCCAGTAGCTCAAGGGAGGGCCTTACTGCAGATCAGCCCCAGCATTTT.

The rearrangement uses TRBV21-1 and TRBJ2-7; TRBD1, the table's D call, was not compared with the DNA. TRBV21-1 is a documented pseudogene. The CDR3 covers 16 residues. This chain's CDR3 is CASSTPEPGHLYEQYF. The CDR3 DNA reads TGTGCCAGCAGCACCCCTGAACCGGGACATTTATACGAGCAGTACTTC.

V usage is TRBV2 and J usage is TRBJ1-1; a weak D match, TRBD1 (6 bases). Germline assignment: CDR1 SNHLY and CDR2 FYNNEI. There are 12 residues in the CDR3. The V end lost 4 bases, the J end lost 6 bases, and 9 bases lay between the germline ends. The CDR3 DNA sequence: TGTGCCAGCAGTGTACAGGGTGCTGAAGCTTTCTTT. Translated: CASSVQGAEAFF.

The V gene is TRBV11-2, the J gene TRBJ2-1, with unresolved D. CDR1 is SGHAT, CDR2 FQNNGV, per germline. V was shortened by 1 base and J by 10 bases, with 5 bases between the two germline ends. This CDR3 has 11 amino acids. The CDR3 here is CASSLVLEQFF. CDR3 in DNA: TGTGCCAGCAGCTTAGTATTAGAGCAGTTCTTC.

The rearrangement uses TRBV11-2 and TRBJ1-6, with 7 bases identical to TRBD1. This CDR3 has 14 amino acids. In germline, CDR1 is SGHAT, CDR2 FQNNGV. V gave up 0 bases and J gave up 13 bases; unmatched junction bases: 6. The CDR3 coding sequence is TGTGCCAGCAGCTTAGACACGGACAGGCTTCCCCTCCACTTT. Translating it yields CASSLDTDRLPLHF. Combining the CDR3 with reference TRBV11-2 and TRBJ1-6 gives the whole variable domain EAGVAQSPRYKIIEKRQSVAFWCNPISGHATLYWYQQILGQGPKLLIQFQNNGVVDDSQLPKDRFSAERLKGVDSTLKIQPAKLEDSAVYLCASSLDTDRLPLHFGNGTRLTVT.

This chain links TRBV2 with TRBJ1-5; maybe TRBD1 (6 bases). CDR1 is SNHLY and CDR2 is FYNNEI in the germline V gene. V was trimmed by 4 bases and J by 6 bases, leaving 13 bases between them. The CDR3 has 14 amino acids. The CDR3 nucleotides read TGTGCCAGCAGTGGGACAGAGGTCGGTCAGCCCCAGCATTTT. Its protein is CASSGTEVGQPQHF.